This T cell receptor beta chain was captured by sequencing in a study of beta chain features in type 1 diabetes. The study reverse transcribed the entire isolated RNA, so it sequenced expressed TCRB transcripts. Libraries were prepared by immunoSEQ multiplex PCR; TCRdb keeps only in-frame clonotypes and omits some of them. In the table there are some 60,000 clones, roughly 60% of which are singletons. The CDR3 sequence is 16 residues long. With 2 bases removed from V and 9 bases from J, the gap between germline ends came to 20 bases. Per the germline V gene, CDR1 is LNHDA and CDR2 is SQIVND (reference sequence).

Sequenced sample: Tregs from blood. The TCR sequence derives from a woman aged 18-29 years in good health. This sequence joins TRBV19 and TRBJ2-1; TRBD2 might be the D (6 bases). The CDR3 DNA follows: TGTGCCAGTAGTATATCTTCTCAGGTGGGGGGTCCTGAGCAGTTCTTC. Translated: CASSISSQVGGPEQFF.